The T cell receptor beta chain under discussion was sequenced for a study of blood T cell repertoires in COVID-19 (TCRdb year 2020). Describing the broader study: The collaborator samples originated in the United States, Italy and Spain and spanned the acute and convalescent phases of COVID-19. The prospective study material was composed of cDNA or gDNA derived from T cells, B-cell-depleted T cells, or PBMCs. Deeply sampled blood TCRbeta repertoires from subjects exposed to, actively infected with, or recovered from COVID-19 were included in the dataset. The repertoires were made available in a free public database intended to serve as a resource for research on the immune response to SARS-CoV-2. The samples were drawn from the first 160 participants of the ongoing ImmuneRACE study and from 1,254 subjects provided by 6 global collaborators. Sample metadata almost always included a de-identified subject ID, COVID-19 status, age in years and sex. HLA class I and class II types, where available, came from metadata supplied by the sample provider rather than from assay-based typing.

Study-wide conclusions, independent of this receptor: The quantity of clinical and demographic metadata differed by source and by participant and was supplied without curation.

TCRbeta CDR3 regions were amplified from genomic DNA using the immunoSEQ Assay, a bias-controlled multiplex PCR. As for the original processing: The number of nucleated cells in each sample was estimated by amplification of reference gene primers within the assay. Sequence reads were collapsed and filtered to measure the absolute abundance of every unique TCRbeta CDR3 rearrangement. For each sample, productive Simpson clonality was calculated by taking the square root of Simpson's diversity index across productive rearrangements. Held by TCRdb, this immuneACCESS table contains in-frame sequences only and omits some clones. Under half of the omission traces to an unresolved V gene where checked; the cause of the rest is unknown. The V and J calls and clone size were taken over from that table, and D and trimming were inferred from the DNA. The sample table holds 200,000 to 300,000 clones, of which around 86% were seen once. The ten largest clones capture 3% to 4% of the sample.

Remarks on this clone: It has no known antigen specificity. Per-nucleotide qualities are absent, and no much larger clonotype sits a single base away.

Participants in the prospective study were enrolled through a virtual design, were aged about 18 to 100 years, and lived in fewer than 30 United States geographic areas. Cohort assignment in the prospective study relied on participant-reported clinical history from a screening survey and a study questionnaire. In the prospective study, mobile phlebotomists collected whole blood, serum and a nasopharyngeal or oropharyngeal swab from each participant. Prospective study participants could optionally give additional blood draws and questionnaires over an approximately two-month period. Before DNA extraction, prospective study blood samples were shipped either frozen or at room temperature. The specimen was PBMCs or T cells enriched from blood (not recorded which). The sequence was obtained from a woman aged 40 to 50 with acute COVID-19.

The nucleotides are TGCAGCGTTGAGGGACAGAGGGAGGATGAGCAGTTCTTC. It is translated as CSVEGQREDEQFF. The rearrangement combines TRBV29-1 with TRBJ2-1, with TRBD1 as a weak D call on 7 bases. A distance of 14 bases separates the germline ends of V and J, which lose 3 bases and 8 bases respectively. CDR1 SQVTM and CDR2 ANQGSEA were looked up in the germline V gene. Including cysteine and phenylalanine, the CDR3 has 13 amino acids. The kept DNA is CDR3 alone, 39 bases in frame from the first base.